This T cell receptor (beta chain) originates from a study of CD8+ T cells in alopecia areata. Treatment indicated: oral pan-JAK inhibitor, 5-10 mg twice daily. Once RNA had been extracted, it was reverse transcribed into cDNA to act as the sequencing template. Some clones are missing from TCRdb's copy, which holds only in-frame ones; the method was immunoSEQ multiplex PCR. The sample has 210,000 or so clones, approximately 70% seen once; the top ten hold 1% to 1.5%. Germline V gene sequence: CDR1 LGHNA, CDR2 YSLEER. Trimming at V came to 0 bases and at J to 8 bases, leaving 8 bases not matched to a gene. The CDR3 is made up of 17 amino acids.

The material was CD4+ T cells sorted from blood, obtained at week 44, from a patient treated with tofacitinib. This sequence originates from a human donor with alopecia areata. The J gene is TRBJ1-4, the V gene TRBV4-3; 11 nucleotides align to TRBD1. The CDR3 reads CASSQETPGQGGEKLFF. The DNA for the CDR3 is TGCGCCAGCAGCCAAGAAACTCCGGGACAGGGGGGAGAAAAACTGTTTTTT.